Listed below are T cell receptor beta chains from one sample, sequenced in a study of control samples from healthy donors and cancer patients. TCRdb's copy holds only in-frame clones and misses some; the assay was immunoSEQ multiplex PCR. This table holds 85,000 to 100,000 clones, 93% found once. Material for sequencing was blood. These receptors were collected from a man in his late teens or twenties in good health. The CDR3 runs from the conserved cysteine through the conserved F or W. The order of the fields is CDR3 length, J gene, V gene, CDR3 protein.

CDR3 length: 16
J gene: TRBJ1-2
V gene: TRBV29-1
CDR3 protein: CSVEGGPLNQGGGYTF

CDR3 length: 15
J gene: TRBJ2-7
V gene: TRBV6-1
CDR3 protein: CASSENDRAIYEQYF

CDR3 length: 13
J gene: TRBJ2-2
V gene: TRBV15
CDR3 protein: CATSRDPGVELFF

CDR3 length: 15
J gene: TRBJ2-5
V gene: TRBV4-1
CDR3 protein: CASSQDQGAQETQYF

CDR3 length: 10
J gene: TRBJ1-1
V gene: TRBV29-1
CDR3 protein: CSVHEPGAFF

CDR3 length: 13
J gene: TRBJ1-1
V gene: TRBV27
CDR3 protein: CASSSLMNTEAFF

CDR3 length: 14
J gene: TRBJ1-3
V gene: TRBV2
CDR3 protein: CASSRTGIGNTIYF

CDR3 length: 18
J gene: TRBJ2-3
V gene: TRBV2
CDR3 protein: CATRGGQGMGASTDTQYF

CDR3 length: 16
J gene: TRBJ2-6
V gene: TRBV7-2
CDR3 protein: CASSLRSASGANVLTF

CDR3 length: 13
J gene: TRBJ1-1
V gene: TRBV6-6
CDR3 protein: CASSPWDIPEAFF

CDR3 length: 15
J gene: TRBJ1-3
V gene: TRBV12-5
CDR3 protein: CASGSGGRSGNTIYF

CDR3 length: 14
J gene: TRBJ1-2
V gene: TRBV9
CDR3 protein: CASSPATGSYGYTF

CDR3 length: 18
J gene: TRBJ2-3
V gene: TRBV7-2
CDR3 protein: CASSLSQYGAGPTDTQYF

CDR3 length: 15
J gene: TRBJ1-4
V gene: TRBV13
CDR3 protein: CASSPRTAPDEKLFF

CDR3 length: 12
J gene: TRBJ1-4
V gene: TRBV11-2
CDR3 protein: CASSLDRGKLFF

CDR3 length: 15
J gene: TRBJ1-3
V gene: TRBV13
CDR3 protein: CASSSPGQGGNTIYF

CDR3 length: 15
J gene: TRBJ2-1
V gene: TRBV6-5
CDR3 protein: CASRPRGLAGNEQFF

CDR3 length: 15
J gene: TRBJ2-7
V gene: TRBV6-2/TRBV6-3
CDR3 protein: CASSRLAGGPPEQYF

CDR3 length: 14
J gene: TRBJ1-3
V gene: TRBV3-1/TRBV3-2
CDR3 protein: CAVEGASGGNTIYF

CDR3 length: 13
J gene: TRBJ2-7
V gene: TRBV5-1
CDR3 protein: CASAPREPYEQYF

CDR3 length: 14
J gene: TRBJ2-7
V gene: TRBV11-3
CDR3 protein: CASSPRTGGNEQYF

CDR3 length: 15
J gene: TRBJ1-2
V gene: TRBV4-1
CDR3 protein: CASSRGDRHRYGYTF

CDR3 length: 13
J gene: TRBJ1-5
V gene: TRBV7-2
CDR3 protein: CASSYSVNQPQHF

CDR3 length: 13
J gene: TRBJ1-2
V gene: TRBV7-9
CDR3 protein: CASSRGTGDGYTF

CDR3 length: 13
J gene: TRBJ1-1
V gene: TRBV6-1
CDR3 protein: CASSETGGGEAFF

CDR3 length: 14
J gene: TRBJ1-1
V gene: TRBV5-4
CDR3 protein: CASSRGGGMAEAFF

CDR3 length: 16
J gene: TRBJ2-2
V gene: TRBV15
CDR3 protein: CATDLITGPNTGELFF

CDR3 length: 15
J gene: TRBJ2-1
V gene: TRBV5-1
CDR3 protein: CASSLGGEKWNEQFF

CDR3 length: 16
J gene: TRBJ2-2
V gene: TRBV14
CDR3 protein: CASSPWDRGVTGELFF

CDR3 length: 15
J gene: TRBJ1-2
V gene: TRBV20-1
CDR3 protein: CSASSRRQGNYGYTF

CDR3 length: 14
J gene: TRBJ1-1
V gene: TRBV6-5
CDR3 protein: CASRRGQLALEAFF

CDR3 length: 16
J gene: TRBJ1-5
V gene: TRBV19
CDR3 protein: CASPPKGRHGGQPQHF

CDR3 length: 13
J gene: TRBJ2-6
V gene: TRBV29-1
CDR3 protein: CSVEETGANVLTF

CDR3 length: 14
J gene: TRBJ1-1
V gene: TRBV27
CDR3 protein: CASSLRQGSTEAFF

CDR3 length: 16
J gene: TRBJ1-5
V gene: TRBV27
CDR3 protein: CASSLSGPFSNQPQHF

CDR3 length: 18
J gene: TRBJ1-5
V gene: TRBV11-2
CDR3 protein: CASSYPRGGQNSNQPQHF

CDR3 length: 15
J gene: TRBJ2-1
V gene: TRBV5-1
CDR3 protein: CASSRGTSGYNEQFF

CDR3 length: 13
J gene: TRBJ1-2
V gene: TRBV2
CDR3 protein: CASRDRTNYGYTF

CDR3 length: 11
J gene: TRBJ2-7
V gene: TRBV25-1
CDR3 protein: CASSLVGAQYF

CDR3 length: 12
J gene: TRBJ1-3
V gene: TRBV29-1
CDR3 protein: CSVDRGGNTIYF

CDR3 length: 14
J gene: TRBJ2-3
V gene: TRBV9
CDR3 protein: CASSVDGSADTQYF

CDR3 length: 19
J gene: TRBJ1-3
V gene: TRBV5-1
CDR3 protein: CASSLGGTGIPYSGNTIYF

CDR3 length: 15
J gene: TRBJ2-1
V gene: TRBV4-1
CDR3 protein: CASSQEAGFEDEQFF

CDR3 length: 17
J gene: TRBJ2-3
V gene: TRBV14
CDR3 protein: CASSQDMEGWGTDTQYF

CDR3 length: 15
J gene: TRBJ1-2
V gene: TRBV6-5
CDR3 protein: CASRSEQGWMNGYTF

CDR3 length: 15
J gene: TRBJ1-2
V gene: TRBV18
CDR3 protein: CASSPGQGANYGYTF

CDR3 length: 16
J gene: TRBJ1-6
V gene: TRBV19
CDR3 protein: CASSSYPSGGGSPLHF

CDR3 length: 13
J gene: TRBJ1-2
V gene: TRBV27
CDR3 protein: CATQDRINYGYTF

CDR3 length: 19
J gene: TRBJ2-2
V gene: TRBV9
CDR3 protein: CASIWAGVFSPRRAGELFF

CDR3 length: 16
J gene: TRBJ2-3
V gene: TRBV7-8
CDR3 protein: CASSLDAGAGTDTQYF